Detailed here is one T cell receptor beta chain. The data are from a study of blood T cell repertoires in COVID-19. This CDR3 comprises 13 residues. Germline V gene data show CDR1 as GTSNPN and CDR2 as SVGIG (reference sequence). After removal of 3 bases from V and 3 bases from J, the junction contained 4 bases not matched to a gene. This table comes from immunoSEQ multiplex PCR, and its TCRdb copy is limited to in-frame clones, with some not included. The table lists some 530,000 clones, around 85% of them singletons. The sequence was collected from an older woman who had recovered from COVID-19. The gene calls are TRBV30 and TRBJ2-5, with 7 bases aligning to TRBD1. Material for sequencing was PBMCs or T cells enriched from blood (not recorded which). CDR3 DNA: TGTGCCTGGAGACCAGACAGGGAAGAGACCCAGTACTTC. As protein: CAWRPDREETQYF.